One and the same sample provided the 20 T cell receptor beta chains below, sequenced in a study of blood T cell repertoires in COVID-19. Assay used: immunoSEQ multiplex PCR; TCRdb lists only in-frame clones, some missing. This table holds over 100,000 clones, over 75% found once. Sequencing used peripheral blood. The source is an elderly man with acute or convalescent COVID-19.

The rearrangement links TRBV6-5 to TRBJ1-2, with unresolved D. V was trimmed by 6 bases and J by 5 bases, leaving 10 bases between them. Germline V lookup: CDR1 MNHEY, CDR2 SVGAGI. This CDR3 spans 12 amino acids. The DNA for the CDR3 is TGTGCCAGCAGCTCCAGAACGTATGGCTACACCTTC. This sequence encodes CASSSRTYGYTF.

The gene calls are TRBV3-1 (or the pseudogene TRBV3-2) and TRBJ1-2; 7 bases align to TRBD1. CDR3 length: 14 residues. Germline loops: CDR1 LGHDT, CDR2 YNNKEL (reference sequence). Trimming removed 4 bases from V and 2 bases from J; junction bases left unmatched: 4. The CDR3: CASSLGQKNYGYTF. In DNA form, the CDR3 reads TGTGCCAGCAGCCTGGGACAGAAGAACTATGGCTACACCTTC.

This clone was seen a single time. The gene calls are TRBV21-1 and TRBJ1-2; TRBD1 is taken as the D call from the table, unchecked against the DNA. TRBV21-1 is listed as a pseudogene. The CDR3 runs 15 residues. CDR3: CASKGGTADWDGYTF. CDR3 DNA sequence: TGTGCCAGCAAAGGGGGGACAGCGGATTGGGATGGCTACACCTTC.

This clone was observed a few times. V gene TRBV10-3 combines with J gene TRBJ1-2; D might be TRBD1 (5 bases). The ends were cut back, 2 bases at V and 7 bases at J, with 17 bases in the middle. The length of the CDR3 is 15 residues. Germline CDR1 reads ENHRY; CDR2 reads SYGVKD. The CDR3 DNA follows: TGTGCCATCAGTGAGCCGCGGACGGGGGTGGGTGGCTACACCTTC. This sequence encodes CAISEPRTGVGGYTF.

The rearrangement joins TRBV2 to TRBJ2-7, with 7 positions matching TRBD1. Per germline, CDR1 SNHLY and CDR2 FYNNEI. V lost 5 bases, J lost 6 bases, and 7 bases stayed unmatched. The length of the CDR3 is 13 residues. The CDR3 DNA sequence: TGTGCCAGCAGTTGGCAGGGGGTTGGCGAGCAGTACTTC. As protein: CASSWQGVGEQYF.

This clone was counted only a few times. The rearrangement uses TRBV5-8 and TRBJ1-2; 10 bases align to TRBD1. J lost 4 bases, V lost 3 bases, and 6 bases had no gene match. Germline CDR1 SGHTS, CDR2 YDEGEE. The length of the CDR3 is 15 residues. CDR3 DNA: TGTGCCAGCAGCTACGACAGGGGGCTGGTCTATGGCTACACCTTC. This sequence encodes CASSYDRGLVYGYTF. Supplemented by reference TRBV5-8 and TRBJ1-2, the full variable domain reads EAGVTQSPTHLIKTRGQQATLRCSPISGHTSVYWYQQALGLGLQFLLWYDEGEERNRGNFPPRFSGRQFPNYSSELNVNALELEDSALYLCASSYDRGLVYGYTFGSGTRLTVV.

The chain has TRBV18 and TRBJ2-1, with TRBD1 matching over 8 bases. The junction had 4 bases not matched to a gene; V was cut back by 3 bases and J by 6 bases. The CDR3 extends over 14 amino acids. Per germline, CDR1 KGHSH and CDR2 LQKENI. CDR3 residues: CASSPIGQGNEQFF. CDR3 sequence (DNA): TGTGCCAGCTCACCTATCGGACAGGGCAATGAGCAGTTCTTC. The full variable domain, in which reference TRBV18 and TRBJ2-1 provide the parts outside the CDR3, is NAGVMQNPRHLVRRRGQEARLRCSPMKGHSHVYWYRQLPEEGLKFMVYLQKENIIDESGMPKERFSAEFPKEGPSILRIQQVVRGDSAAYFCASSPIGQGNEQFFGPGTRLTVL.

On this clone itself: The sample carries other DNA sequences with the same CDR3. The chain recombines TRBV19 with TRBJ1-5; D might be TRBD1 (6 bases). This CDR3 has 14 residues. V lost 5 bases, J lost 4 bases, and 12 bases lay in between. Germline V CDR1 and CDR2: LNHDA, SQIVND (reference sequence). This CDR3 reads CASSHRERNQPQHF. The CDR3 coding sequence is TGTGCCAGTAGTCACAGGGAGAGGAATCAGCCCCAGCATTTT. The full variable domain, its missing parts supplied by reference TRBV19 and TRBJ1-5, is DGGITQSPKYLFRKEGQNVTLSCEQNLNHDAMYWYRQDPGQGLRLIYYSQIVNDFQKGDIAEGYSVSREKKESFPLTVTSAQKNPTAFYLCASSHRERNQPQHFGDGTRLSIL.

J is TRBJ1-5 and V is TRBV6-2 or TRBV6-3; TRBD1 is a possible D gene (5 bases). This CDR3 contains 15 residues. Between the trimmed V and J ends, which lost 6 bases and 3 bases, there was a span of 15 bases. Germline assignment: CDR1 MNHEY and CDR2 SVGEGT. The CDR3 loop is CASSPDTNYNQPQHF. The CDR3 DNA is TGTGCCAGCAGCCCGGACACTAACTACAATCAGCCCCAGCATTTT.

The V gene is TRBV28, the J gene TRBJ1-4; TRBD1 aligns across 8 bases. V lost 4 bases and J lost 7; bases outside the gene matches: 8. The length of the CDR3 is 15 residues. Germline V lookup: CDR1 MDHEN, CDR2 SYDVKM. CDR3 residues: CASSSADRGGEKLFF. The CDR3 nucleotides are TGTGCCAGCAGTTCAGCCGACAGGGGCGGTGAAAAACTGTTTTTT.

This chain joins TRBV5-1 and TRBJ1-1, with 7 nucleotides matching TRBD1. The trim removed 6 bases at V and 2 bases at J, leaving 7 bases unmatched. The germline gives CDR1 SGHRS, CDR2 YFSETQ. The CDR3 loop spans 14 amino acids. The CDR3 protein is CASTQWTGNTEAFF. In DNA form, the CDR3 reads TGCGCCAGCACCCAGTGGACAGGCAACACTGAAGCTTTCTTT. Full variable domain (rest looked up from reference TRBV5-1 and TRBJ1-1): KAGVTQTPRYLIKTRGQQVTLSCSPISGHRSVSWYQQTPGQGLQFLFEYFSETQRNKGNFPGRFSGRQFSNSRSEMNVSTLELGDSALYLCASTQWTGNTEAFFGQGTRLTVV.

The chain carries TRBV5-1 and TRBJ1-3, with 7 bases that match TRBD1. V gave up 7 bases and J gave up 0 bases; unmatched junction bases: 10. The CDR3 is made up of 16 amino acids. CDR1 is SGHRS, CDR2 YFSETQ, per germline. DNA of the CDR3: TGCGCCAGCTCAATCGGGACAGAGACCTCTGGAAACACCATATATTTT. This codes for CASSIGTETSGNTIYF.

The rearrangement uses TRBV30 and TRBJ1-1; 7 nucleotides line up with TRBD1. CDR3 length: 14 residues. CDR1 is GTSNPN, CDR2 SVGIG, per germline (reference sequence). V shed 4 bases, J shed 7 bases, and the junction held 12 bases outside the gene matches. The DNA for the CDR3 is TGTGCCTGGAACCGGGACAGTGGTGTTGGTGAAGCTTTCTTT. Translated: CAWNRDSGVGEAFF.

In DNA, the CDR3 is TGTGCCTGGAGCGCGGGTCGGGATACGCAGTATTTT. It is translated as CAWSAGRDTQYF. The genes are TRBV30 and TRBJ2-3; tentative D call: TRBD2 (5 bases). The CDR3 contains 12 residues. Germline V lookup: CDR1 GTSNPN, CDR2 SVGIG (reference sequence). Trimming took off 3 bases at V and 6 bases at J, with 10 bases between the two ends.

The CDR3 protein is CAWTRHGRGLQEKLFF. CDR3 nucleotides: TGTGCCTGGACTCGACACGGGAGGGGGCTGCAAGAAAAACTGTTTTTT. The chain combines TRBV30 with TRBJ1-4, with TRBD1 identical over 7 bases. Germline CDR1 is GTSNPN and CDR2 is SVGIG (reference sequence). The trim removed 4 bases at V and 8 bases at J, leaving 16 bases unmatched. The CDR3 has 16 residues.

The CDR3 sequence: CASSFDTSEDTQYF. The DNA of the CDR3 is TGTGCCAGCAGTTTTGACACCTCAGAGGATACGCAGTATTTT. V and J are TRBV28 and TRBJ2-3, with D hard to call. Deletions cut 3 bases from V and 6 bases from J, with 13 bases between. The CDR3 spans 14 residues. In germline, CDR1 is MDHEN, CDR2 SYDVKM.

This chain joins TRBV9 and TRBJ2-5; 10 nucleotides align to TRBD2. After removal of 0 bases from V and 2 bases from J, the junction contained 4 bases not matched to a gene. The CDR3 extends over 16 amino acids. The germline V gene encodes CDR1 SGDLS and CDR2 YYNGEE. In DNA, the CDR3 is TGTGCCAGCAGCGTAGGGGTAGCGGGGGGTCAAGAGACCCAGTACTTC. Translating gives CASSVGVAGGQETQYF. The full variable domain, its missing parts supplied by reference TRBV9 and TRBJ2-5, is DSGVTQTPKHLITATGQRVTLRCSPRSGDLSVYWYQQSLDQGLQFLIQYYNGEERAKGNILERFSAQQFPDLHSELNLSSLELGDSALYFCASSVGVAGGQETQYFGPGTRLLVL.

The chain combines TRBV5-4 with TRBJ1-2; 8 bases map to TRBD1. The germline V gene has CDR1 SGHNT and CDR2 YYREEE (reference sequence). Trimming took 7 bases from V and 3 from J; bases not matched to a gene: 11. This CDR3 has 15 residues. CDR3 sequence: CASAKAGGQDYGYTF. The CDR3 nucleotides are TGTGCCAGCGCCAAAGCAGGGGGCCAGGACTATGGCTACACCTTC.

The CDR3 DNA follows: TGTGCCAGCAGAAGACAGCAAGAGACCCAGTACTTC. This translates into CASRRQQETQYF. The chain couples TRBV12-3 or TRBV12-4 to TRBJ2-5; D is possibly TRBD1 (5 bases). V shed 6 bases and J shed 2 bases, with 7 bases lying between them. This CDR3 has 12 amino acids.

This chain joins TRBV29-1 and TRBJ1-6, with D unresolved. Trimming cost V 6 bases and J 0 bases, with 6 bases left between them. Per germline, CDR1 SQVTM and CDR2 ANQGSEA. This CDR3 is built from 13 residues. CDR3 bases: TGCAGCGTGAGAGGCTCCTATAATTCACCCCTCCACTTT. This translates into CSVRGSYNSPLHF.